This record concerns one T cell receptor (beta chain) sequence. This sample is part of a study of blood T cell repertoires in COVID-19. Study in general: In each case, the material was cDNA or gDNA derived from T cells, B-cell-depleted T cells, or PBMCs.

Per the original methods: Reference gene primer amplification gave nucleated cell count estimates. Produced via immunoSEQ multiplex PCR; TCRdb's table is partial and in-frame only. V and J calls and clone size are as listed in that table; D and trimming were resolved from the DNA. The sample yields approximately 76,000 clones, less than 90% seen once. The V gene's germline CDR1 is SNHLY and CDR2 FYNNEI. The CDR3 is 13 residues long. V lost 8 bases, J lost 9 bases, and 14 bases lay in between. The chain employs TRBV2 and TRBJ1-6; D remains ambiguous. This TCR was recovered from a man older than 75 in a cohort sampled during active COVID-19. Sequences were obtained from peripheral blood. The CDR3 DNA is TGTGCCAGCTTAGCTTCGATAGGTTCACCCCTCCACTTT. It encodes CASLASIGSPLHF.